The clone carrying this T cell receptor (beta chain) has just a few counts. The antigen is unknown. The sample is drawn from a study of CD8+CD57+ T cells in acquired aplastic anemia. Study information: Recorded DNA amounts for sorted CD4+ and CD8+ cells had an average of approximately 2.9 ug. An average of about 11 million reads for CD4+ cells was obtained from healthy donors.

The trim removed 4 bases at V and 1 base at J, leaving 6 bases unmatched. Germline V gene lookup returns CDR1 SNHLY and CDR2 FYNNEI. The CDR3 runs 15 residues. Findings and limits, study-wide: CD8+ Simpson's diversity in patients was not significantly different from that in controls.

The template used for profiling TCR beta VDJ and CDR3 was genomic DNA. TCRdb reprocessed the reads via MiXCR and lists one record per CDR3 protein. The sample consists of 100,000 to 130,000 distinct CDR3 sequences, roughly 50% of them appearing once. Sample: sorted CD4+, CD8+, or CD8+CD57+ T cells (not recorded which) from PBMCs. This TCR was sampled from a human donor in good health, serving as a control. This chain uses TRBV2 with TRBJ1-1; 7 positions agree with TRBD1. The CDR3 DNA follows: TGTGCCAGCAGTGGTTCGGGACAGCCGAACACTGAAGCTTTCTTT. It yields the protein CASSGSGQPNTEAFF.